This TCR beta chain was captured in a study of response to subunit inactivated influenza vaccine. Points from the study as a whole: New T cells are recruited in small numbers by each seasonal influenza vaccination, according to the authors' suggestion.

This CDR3 has 15 residues. TCRdb reprocessed the RT-PCR reads via MiXCR and lists one record per CDR3 protein. The sample holds 250,000 to 350,000 distinct CDR3 sequences; roughly 22% are singletons and the top ten take around a tenth. On this clonotype itself: Antigen unknown. One junction end does not reproduce the germline sequence, and a read error may be involved.

The chain joins TRBV12-3 or TRBV12-4 to TRBJ2-5; no definite D call. This clonotype originated in a man aged 50 to 69 who received an inactivated influenza vaccine. This specimen was PBMCs from blood, taken approximately 20 months after vaccination. This CDR3 is CASTLGPSDRETQYF. CDR3 DNA: TGTGCCAGCACTTTAGGACCAAGCGATAGGGAGACCCAGTACTTC.